This TCR beta chain came from a study of T cell repertoires in cytomegalovirus infection. On the study more broadly: HLA-B-restricted CMV epitopes that are well studied were used alongside recently identified HLA-C-restricted ones. Both CMV infection and a matching HLA type were indicated by public TCR beta signatures. The study, taken as a whole, reports: Cumulated frequencies of public TCR beta families served to identify carriers of CMV plus the relevant HLA.

The V gene lost 2 bases and the J gene lost 1 base, with 22 bases spanning the gap. This CDR3 comprises 20 residues. Germline CDR1 SGDLS, CDR2 YYNGEE. This clonotype is a singleton in its sample. Its target is unknown. TCRdb processed the reads anew with MiXCR; each CDR3 protein has one entry. Among 700,000 to 850,000 distinct CDR3 sequences listed, approximately 32% were seen once. The sequence derives from a human donor in good health (CMV status not recorded). Some clones in this sample may be carry-over from other donors' samples. Here the sequenced sample was cultured CD8+ T cells from PBMCs, taken from culture after CMV antigen stimulation. The V call is TRBV9, the J call TRBJ2-6; tentative D call: TRBD1 (5 bases). The DNA for the CDR3 is TGTGCCAGCAGCGTTAAGGTTCCCGGCGACAGTGGTTCTGGGGCCAACGTCCTGACTTTC. Its protein is CASSVKVPGDSGSGANVLTF.